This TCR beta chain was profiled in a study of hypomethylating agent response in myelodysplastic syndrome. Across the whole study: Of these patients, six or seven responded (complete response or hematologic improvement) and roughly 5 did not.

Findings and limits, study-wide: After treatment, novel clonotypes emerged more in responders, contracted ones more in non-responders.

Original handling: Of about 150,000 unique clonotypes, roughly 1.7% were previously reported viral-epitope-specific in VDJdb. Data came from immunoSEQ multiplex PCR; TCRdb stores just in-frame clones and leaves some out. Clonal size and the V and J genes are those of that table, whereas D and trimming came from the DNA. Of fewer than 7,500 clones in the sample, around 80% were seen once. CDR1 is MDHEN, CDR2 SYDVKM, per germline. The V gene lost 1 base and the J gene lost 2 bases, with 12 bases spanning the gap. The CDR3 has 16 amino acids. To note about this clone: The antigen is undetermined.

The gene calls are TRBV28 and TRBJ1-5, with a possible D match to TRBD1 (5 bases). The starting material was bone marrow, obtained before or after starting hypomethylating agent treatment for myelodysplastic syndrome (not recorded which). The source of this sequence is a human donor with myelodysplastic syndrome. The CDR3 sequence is CASSLFVGQGNQPQHF. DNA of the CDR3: TGTGCCAGCAGTTTATTTGTGGGGCAGGGCAATCAGCCCCAGCATTTT.